The TCR beta chain under discussion was sequenced for a study of blood T cell repertoires in COVID-19. About the study: Sample material is recorded as cDNA or gDNA derived from T cells, B-cell-depleted T cells, or PBMCs.

As processed by the authors: Amplification with reference gene primers provided the estimates of nucleated cell counts. The repertoire was sequenced with immunoSEQ multiplex PCR; TCRdb's copy has only in-frame clones and lacks some. V, J and clone size reflect that table, while D and trimming were determined from the DNA. Of a few hundred thousand clones listed, approximately 90% are singletons. This clone was observed a single time. Across under 25 US areas, participants ranged in age from about 18 to 89 years. Participant reports of clinical history set cohort assignment. Germline V gene data show CDR1 as MDHEN and CDR2 as SYDVKM. The CDR3 is made up of 14 amino acids. The germline V and J ends were trimmed by 5 bases and 5 bases, with 12 bases remaining between them.

The chain links TRBV28 to TRBJ2-2, with D possibly being TRBD1 (6 bases). Sequencing input: PBMCs or T cells enriched from blood (not recorded which). The sequence derives from a woman in her thirties or forties who had recovered from COVID-19. The chain's CDR3 is CASSVTGLTGELFF. DNA of the CDR3: TGTGCCAGCAGTGTGACAGGCCTGACCGGGGAGCTGTTTTTT.